The clone carrying this TCR beta chain has a single count. This sample was included in a study of OX40 agonist ivuxolimab in advanced cancers. This table comes from immunoSEQ multiplex PCR, and its TCRdb copy is limited to in-frame clones, with some not included. The data contain 75,000 to 95,000 clones, about 84% of them seen just once; the ten biggest clones take up 0.45% to 0.6%. Germline-derived CDR1 and CDR2 are SGHVS and FQNEAQ. Trimming removed 1 base from V and 4 bases from J, with 16 bases in between. The CDR3 has 16 amino acids. The genes are TRBV7-8 and TRBJ1-1; D possibly corresponds to TRBD1 (5 bases). Material: CD4+ or CD8+ T cells sorted from blood, obtained in a trial of the OX40 agonist ivuxolimab. This clonotype was sampled from an adult with an advanced solid tumor such as melanoma, head and neck, liver or kidney cancer. As DNA, the CDR3 is TGTGCCAGCAGCTTAGACCCCAGCTATGGGGGCACTGAAGCTTTCTTT. It encodes CASSLDPSYGGTEAFF.